These 3 T cell receptor beta chains share one sample of origin, sequenced in a study of cytomegalovirus exposure and HLA in healthy donors. PCR used 60 Vbeta primers and 13 Jbeta primers. Method: immunoSEQ multiplex PCR; TCRdb's copy keeps in-frame clones and lacks some. The sample shows 150,000 to 200,000 clones, roughly four fifths of them seen only once. The sequenced material came from PBMCs. These receptor sequences come from a woman aged 25 to 39 in good health and CMV-seropositive.

J is TRBJ2-5 and V is TRBV5-1; tentatively, D is TRBD2 (5 bases). Germline V gene sequence: CDR1 SGHRS, CDR2 YFSETQ. V was pared by 5 bases and J by 0 bases, with 8 bases between. The CDR3 is 13 residues long. The CDR3 DNA follows: TGCGCCAGCAGAGGAGGTAACCAAGAGACCCAGTACTTC. Translated: CASRGGNQETQYF.

This clone was counted between two and nine times. The V call is TRBV5-1, the J call TRBJ2-5; 8 bases fit TRBD2. From germline, CDR1 is SGHRS and CDR2 YFSETQ. The CDR3 runs to 15 residues. Germline trimming cut 2 bases from V and 1 base from J; bases unmatched to any gene: 4. The CDR3 protein is CASSFYAGGQETQYF. As DNA, the CDR3 is TGCGCCAGCAGCTTCTATGCGGGAGGCCAAGAGACCCAGTACTTC.

The rearrangement links TRBV13 to TRBJ2-1; 11 positions match TRBD2. The CDR3 loop spans 18 amino acids. The germline V gene has CDR1 PRHDT and CDR2 FYEKMQ (reference sequence). The trim removed 5 bases at V and 4 bases at J, leaving 13 bases unmatched. CDR3 in amino acids: CASSRQGPLAGDYNEQFF. The CDR3 DNA reads as TGTGCCAGCAGCCGACAGGGGCCACTAGCGGGGGATTACAATGAGCAGTTCTTC.